These 11 T cell receptor beta chains originate from one sample sequenced in a study of blood T cell repertoires in COVID-19. Generated by immunoSEQ multiplex PCR, the TCRdb table keeps only in-frame clones and is missing some. The sample yields over 300,000 clones, 70% to 90% seen once. Source material: PBMCs or T cells enriched from blood (not recorded which). These receptor sequences come from a young woman who had recovered from COVID-19.

The chain links TRBV5-6 to TRBJ1-2; 7 bases agree with TRBD1. Trimming cost V 4 bases and J 5 bases; bases outside gene matches: 11. Germline CDR1 and CDR2: SGHDT and YYEEEE. This CDR3 has 15 amino acids. The CDR3 DNA sequence: TGTGCCAGCAGCCCGGGACAGATTTTTCGGTATGGCTACACCTTC. Its protein is CASSPGQIFRYGYTF.

The chain combines TRBV7-2 with TRBJ2-3; 10 bases align to TRBD2. The germline V gene encodes CDR1 SGHTA and CDR2 FQGNSA. V gave up 5 bases and J gave up 2 bases; unmatched junction bases: 7. The CDR3 is 16 amino acids. In DNA form, the CDR3 reads TGTGCCAGCAGCGCAGGACTAGCGGAGACCACAGATACGCAGTATTTT. It translates to CASSAGLAETTDTQYF.

This chain uses TRBV3-1 (or the pseudogene TRBV3-2) with TRBJ1-6; D is possibly TRBD1 (5 bases). V was pared by 0 bases and J by 4 bases, with 16 bases between. Germline-derived CDR1 and CDR2 are LGHDT and YNNKEL (reference sequence). The CDR3 loop spans 18 amino acids. Here the CDR3 reads CASSQEPGGTTYNSPLHF. The CDR3 DNA follows: TGTGCCAGCAGCCAAGAACCGGGGGGGACTACTTATAATTCACCCCTCCACTTT.

The chain is built from TRBV4-3 and TRBJ2-2; TRBD2 matches 8 bases. With 1 base clipped from V and 7 bases from J, the junction kept 8 bases outside the gene matches. The CDR3 is made up of 16 amino acids. CDR1 and CDR2 from the germline V gene are LGHNA and YSLEER. The chain's CDR3 is CASSQGVGGGGGELFF. CDR3 nucleotide sequence: TGCGCCAGCAGCCAAGGCGTCGGGGGGGGTGGCGGGGAGCTGTTTTTT.

This clone was seen a few times. This chain uses TRBV27 with TRBJ2-1; 9 bases fit TRBD1. Losses at the gene ends were 3 bases for V and 8 bases for J; bases not matched to a gene: 11. The CDR3 loop spans 16 amino acids. Germline loops: CDR1 MNHEY, CDR2 SMNVEV (reference sequence). The CDR3 bases are TGTGCCAGCAGTTTTGCTCTACCGGGACAGGGCGATGAGCAGTTCTTC. It codes for CASSFALPGQGDEQFF.

CDR3 in DNA: TGTGCCAGCTTCCGGGGAAATAGGGGACACGCGACCCAGCATTTT. The encoded protein is CASFRGNRGHATQHF. This rearrangement joins TRBV6-5 to TRBJ1-5; D perhaps matches TRBD1 (6 bases). CDR1 and CDR2 from the germline V gene are MNHEY and SVGAGI. Trimming took 8 bases from V and 11 from J, leaving 25 bases between them. This CDR3 contains 15 residues.

This clone was picked up one time. CDR3 DNA: TGTGCCAGCAGCGTAGTGCAGTCTAACTATGGCTACACCTTC. This encodes CASSVVQSNYGYTF. The V gene is TRBV9, the J gene TRBJ1-2; D is uncertain. Trimming cost V 0 bases and J 0 bases, with 6 bases left between them. This CDR3 region has 14 residues. Germline V gene lookup returns CDR1 SGDLS and CDR2 YYNGEE.

The chain is built from TRBV6-5 and TRBJ1-2; D call uncertain. This CDR3 is 16 amino acids long. CDR1 and CDR2 (germline): MNHEY, SVGAGI. The V end lost 2 bases, the J end lost 4 bases, and 17 bases lay between the germline ends. This CDR3 reads CASSYKSEPRGYGYTF. The CDR3 DNA is TGTGCCAGCAGTTACAAATCAGAACCACGGGGCTATGGCTACACCTTC.

The chain carries TRBV6-5 and TRBJ1-1; possible D gene TRBD1, 5 bases. CDR1 is MNHEY and CDR2 is SVGAGI in the germline V gene. There are 15 residues in the CDR3. Trimming took off 2 bases at V and 1 base at J, with 11 bases between the two ends. This CDR3 reads CASSYGQGGNTEAFF. CDR3 nucleotide sequence: TGTGCCAGCAGTTACGGTCAGGGAGGGAACACTGAAGCTTTCTTT.

Here the CDR3 reads CASSVEQGAPGNTIYF. CDR3 coding DNA: TGTGCCAGCAGCGTAGAACAGGGGGCGCCCGGAAACACCATATATTTT. The chain couples TRBV9 to TRBJ1-3, with TRBD1 matching over 9 bases. The CDR3 totals 16 residues. V lost 0 bases to trimming and J lost 4 bases; unmatched junction nucleotides: 5. Germline V gene sequence: CDR1 SGDLS, CDR2 YYNGEE.

This sequence joins TRBV25-1 and TRBJ2-3; 7 bases are shared with TRBD2. The CDR3 totals 15 residues. The germline gives CDR1 MGHDK, CDR2 SYGVNS. V trimming: 4 bases; J trimming: 2 bases; junction bases outside the gene matches: 6. In DNA, the CDR3 is TGTGCCAGCAGTGTGGAGCGGGGTCACACAGATACGCAGTATTTT. Protein: CASSVERGHTDTQYF.